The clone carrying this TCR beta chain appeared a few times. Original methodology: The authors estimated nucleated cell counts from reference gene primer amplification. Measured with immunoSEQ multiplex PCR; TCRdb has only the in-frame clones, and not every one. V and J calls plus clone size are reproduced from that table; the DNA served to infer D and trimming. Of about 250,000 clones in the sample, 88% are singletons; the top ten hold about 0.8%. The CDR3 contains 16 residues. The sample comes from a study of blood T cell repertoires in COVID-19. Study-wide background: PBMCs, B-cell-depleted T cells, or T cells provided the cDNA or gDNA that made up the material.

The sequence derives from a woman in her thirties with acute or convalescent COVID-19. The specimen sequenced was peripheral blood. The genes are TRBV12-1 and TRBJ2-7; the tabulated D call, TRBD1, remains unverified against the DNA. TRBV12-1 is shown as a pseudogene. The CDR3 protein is CAYSWGLGQVTGEQYF. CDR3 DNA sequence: TGTGCCTACTCTTGGGGTCTGGGACAGGTCACCGGCGAGCAGTACTTC.